One and the same sample provided the 3 T cell receptor beta chains below, sequenced in a study of cytomegalovirus exposure and HLA in healthy donors. This PCR relied on a set of 60 Vbeta primers and 13 Jbeta primers. Using immunoSEQ multiplex PCR, the repertoire was profiled, and TCRdb retains in-frame clones only, with some absent. The sample yields about 160,000 clones, roughly 82% seen once. Sample: PBMCs. The receptors come from a man between 45 and 60 years old in good health and CMV-seropositive.

The CDR3 DNA reads as TGTGCCAGCAGCGGCTCTAGCGGTAGCACAGATACGCAGTATTTT. Translation: CASSGSSGSTDTQYF. The chain employs TRBV9 and TRBJ2-3, with TRBD2 identical over 7 bases. V lost 3 bases and J lost 0; bases outside the gene matches: 4. The CDR3 length is 15 residues. The germline V gene encodes CDR1 SGDLS and CDR2 YYNGEE.

This chain connects TRBV11-2 to TRBJ2-1; 9 bases align to TRBD2. After removal of 1 base from V and 8 bases from J, the junction contained 9 bases not matched to a gene. Germline V gene lookup returns CDR1 SGHAT and CDR2 FQNNGV. CDR3 size: 16 residues. CDR3 residues: CASSLVFSGGRDEQFF. The CDR3 DNA is TGTGCCAGCAGCTTAGTCTTTAGCGGGGGACGGGATGAGCAGTTCTTC.

V gene TRBV4-3 combines with J gene TRBJ2-3, with TRBD2 as a possible D gene (7 bases). V lost 3 bases and J lost 7, with 14 bases in between. The germline V gene has CDR1 LGHNA and CDR2 YSLEER. The CDR3 totals 14 residues. CDR3 sequence (DNA): TGCGCCAGCAGCCATCGGGGGGCGCGGTATACGCAGTATTTT. It yields the protein CASSHRGARYTQYF.